In this sample, the clone carrying this T cell receptor beta chain turned up a few times. This sample was included in a study of blood T cell repertoires in COVID-19. Study background: Material from acute and convalescent COVID-19 was sourced from the United States, Italy and Spain. PBMCs, B-cell-depleted T cells, or T cells were the source of the cDNA or gDNA that made up the material.

Individuals aged roughly 18 to 95 years were recruited from roughly 22 US areas. Some clones are missing from TCRdb's copy, which holds only in-frame ones; the method was immunoSEQ multiplex PCR. The table records 200,000 to 250,000 clones, almost 90% of them present only once. Germline CDR1 KGHSH, CDR2 LQKENI. The CDR3 has 16 amino acids. Trimming stripped 1 base from V and 2 bases from J, with 12 bases between. This TCR came from a young man who had been exposed to COVID-19. The rearrangement uses TRBV18 and TRBJ2-1, with D possibly being TRBD1 (6 bases). The material sequenced was PBMCs or T cells enriched from blood (not recorded which). In DNA form, the CDR3 reads TGTGCCAGCTCACCACGCGTGGGGGCAGCCTACAATGAGCAGTTCTTC. This encodes CASSPRVGAAYNEQFF.